The 24 T cell receptor beta chains presented below share a single source sample, sequenced in a study of CD8+CD57+ T cells in acquired aplastic anemia. Researchers used genomic DNA as the template to profile TCR beta VDJ and CDR3. TCRdb re-analysed the reads in MiXCR, keeping a single row per CDR3 protein. The repertoire holds about 190,000 distinct CDR3 sequences, with less than 65% as singletons. The sequenced sample consisted of sorted CD4+, CD8+, or CD8+CD57+ T cells (not recorded which) from PBMCs. All receptors derive from a human donor in good health, serving as a control.

This chain uses TRBV5-1 with TRBJ2-7; TRBD2 agrees at 10 bases. Germline CDR1 and CDR2: SGHRS and YFSETQ. The CDR3 sequence is 14 residues long. J gave up 2 bases and V 5 bases, and 4 bases lay outside the gene matches. The CDR3 nucleotides are TGCGCCAGCAGAGGGAGCGGGGGGGCCTACGAGCAGTACTTC. This encodes CASRGSGGAYEQYF.

This clonotype was seen repeatedly, ten times or more. The chain recombines TRBV20-1 with TRBJ1-2; a possible D gene is TRBD1 (5 bases). Looked up from germline, CDR1 is DFQATT and CDR2 is SNEGSKA (reference sequence). The CDR3 totals 14 residues. Between the trimmed V and J ends, which lost 1 base and 4 bases, there was a span of 13 bases. This chain's CDR3 is CSARGPSGSYGYTF. The CDR3 region has the DNA TGCAGTGCTAGAGGGCCGTCAGGGAGCTATGGCTACACCTTC.

The chain recombines TRBV4-1 with TRBJ1-6; 8 nucleotides line up with TRBD1. This CDR3 spans 15 amino acids. V lost 1 base to trimming and J lost 14 bases; unmatched junction nucleotides: 10. CDR1 is MGHRA, CDR2 YSYEKL, per germline. In DNA, the CDR3 is TGCGCCAGCAGCCAAGGATCAGGGGGCGCGACAACCCTCCACTTT. Amino acids: CASSQGSGGATTLHF.

This clonotype was observed a few times. This chain connects TRBV6-2 or TRBV6-3 to TRBJ1-5; 7 bases are shared with TRBD1. Trimming at V came to 2 bases and at J to 1 base, leaving 14 bases not matched to a gene. Germline values: CDR1 MNHEY, CDR2 SVGEGT. The CDR3 is made up of 19 amino acids. DNA for the CDR3: TGTGCCAGCAGTTACCCCAGGACAGGCAGGGTGGGCAGCAATCAGCCCCAGCATTTT. This gives the protein CASSYPRTGRVGSNQPQHF.

This clonotype was counted only a few times. The J gene is TRBJ1-5, the V gene TRBV30; D possibly corresponds to TRBD1 (5 bases). The V gene's germline CDR1 is GTSNPN and CDR2 SVGIG (reference sequence). V was cut by 3 bases and J by 2 bases, with 17 bases left in between. This CDR3 region has 16 residues. CDR3 sequence reads: CAWRGTPGYGNQPQHF. Here the CDR3 DNA reads TGTGCCTGGAGGGGGACTCCCGGGTATGGCAATCAGCCCCAGCATTTT.

This clonotype was recorded many times. The V and J genes are TRBV30 and TRBJ1-6; D unclear. V lost 3 bases to trimming and J lost 6 bases, with 9 bases between them. The CDR3 runs 13 residues. Germline V gives CDR1 GTSNPN, CDR2 SVGIG (reference sequence). DNA for the CDR3: TGTGCCTGGAGACCTGAAGCTAATTCACCCCTCCACTTT. It specifies CAWRPEANSPLHF.

At least ten counts were recorded for this clonotype. The V call is TRBV14, the J call TRBJ1-4, with D perhaps matching TRBD1 (5 bases). The CDR3 sequence is 16 residues long. Germline CDR1 is SGHDN and CDR2 is FVKESK. V dropped 2 bases and J dropped 4 bases, with 14 bases sitting between them. CDR3 loop: CASSQFEGDYNEKLFF. The CDR3 DNA sequence: TGTGCCAGCAGCCAATTTGAAGGGGACTATAATGAAAAACTGTTTTTT.

This chain joins TRBV7-8 and TRBJ2-3; D might be TRBD2 (5 bases). Germline V gives CDR1 SGHVS, CDR2 FQNEAQ. The CDR3 is made up of 15 amino acids. Trimming removed 5 bases from V and 2 bases from J, with 14 bases in between. The CDR3 DNA is TGTGCCAGCAGCGCCCAAGCGGCGCTCACAGATACGCAGTATTTT. Translated, it gives CASSAQAALTDTQYF. Full variable domain (missing parts from reference TRBV7-8 and TRBJ2-3): GAGVSQSPRYKVAKRGQDVALRCDPISGHVSLFWYQQALGQGPEFLTYFQNEAQLDKSGLPSDRFFAERPEGSVSTLKIQRTQQEDSAVYLCASSAQAALTDTQYFGPGTRLTVL.

This clonotype was recorded at least ten times. A much larger clone differs from this one at a single base, so this may be a read error. The genes are TRBV5-1 and TRBJ2-6, with a tentative D call TRBD1 (5 bases). Germline V CDR1 and CDR2: SGHRS, YFSETQ. The CDR3 is made up of 12 amino acids. CDR3 bases: TGCGCCAGCAGCACTGGGGCCGACGTCCTGACTTTC. Its translation: CASSTGADVLTF.

The chain has TRBV20-1 and TRBJ1-2, with 7 bases matching TRBD1. This CDR3 region has 15 residues. Germline V gives CDR1 DFQATT, CDR2 SNEGSKA (reference sequence). With 0 bases clipped from V and 4 bases from J, the junction kept 8 bases outside the gene matches. In nucleotides, the CDR3 is TGCAGTGCTAGAGATCGGTCAGGGGGGACCTATGGCTACACCTTC. It is translated as CSARDRSGGTYGYTF.

V is TRBV15 and J is TRBJ1-5; no firm D call. The CDR3 length is 12 residues. CDR1 LNHNV and CDR2 YYDKDF come from the germline V gene (reference sequence). V shed 5 bases and J shed 2 bases, with 4 bases lying between them. Here the CDR3 DNA reads TGTGCCACCAGCTCGGGCAATCAGCCCCAGCATTTT. Translating gives CATSSGNQPQHF.

Regarding this clonotype: Because the CDR3 is missing its conserved closing phenylalanine or tryptophan, this is likely a read error. The CDR3 is CASSLAGRGNTIYL. The CDR3 DNA is TGTGCCAGCAGCTTGGCTGGAAGGGGCAACACCATATATCTT. The chain links TRBV5-4 to TRBJ1-3; tentatively, D is TRBD1 (5 bases). The CDR3 sequence is 14 residues long. Germline CDR1 reads SGHNT; CDR2 reads YYREEE (reference sequence). Trimming took 0 bases from V and 7 from J, leaving 11 bases between them.

The chain is built from TRBV7-9 and TRBJ2-7, with TRBD1 matching 7 bases. Germline V gives CDR1 SEHNR, CDR2 FQNEAQ (reference sequence). There are 15 residues in the CDR3. V trimming: 5 bases; J trimming: 0 bases; junction bases outside the gene matches: 7. The CDR3 loop is CASSADRLSSYEQYF. CDR3 nucleotide sequence: TGTGCCAGCAGCGCGGACAGGCTCAGCTCCTACGAGCAGTACTTC.

Ten or more counts support this clonotype. The chain employs TRBV7-2 and TRBJ1-5, with D unclear. The CDR3 spans 14 residues. Trimming shortened V by 1 base and J by 1 base, and 5 bases separated the two germline ends. Per the germline V gene, CDR1 is SGHTA and CDR2 is FQGNSA. CDR3: CASSLGPSNQPQHF. The CDR3 DNA is TGTGCCAGCAGCTTAGGGCCGAGCAATCAGCCCCAGCATTTT.

The chain is built from TRBV7-2 and TRBJ2-4; 10 bases agree with TRBD2. Germline assignment: CDR1 SGHTA and CDR2 FQGNSA. There are 18 residues in the CDR3. V shed 2 bases, J shed 0 bases, and the junction held 7 bases outside the gene matches. The CDR3 DNA is TGTGCCAGCAGCTTAAGGCTAGCGGGAGACTTAGCCAAAAACATTCAGTACTTC. Amino acid sequence: CASSLRLAGDLAKNIQYF.

The chain couples TRBV19 to TRBJ1-1; maybe TRBD1 (5 bases). The CDR3 is 15 amino acids. CDR1 and CDR2 (germline): LNHDA, SQIVND (reference sequence). The germline V and J ends were trimmed by 7 bases and 0 bases, with 15 bases remaining between them. CDR3 sequence (DNA): TGTGCCAGTACCGAGCAGGGCCTCGTGAACACTGAAGCTTTCTTT. Its protein product is CASTEQGLVNTEAFF.

This clonotype was picked up many times. This rearrangement joins TRBV20-1 to TRBJ2-7; 7 bases are shared with TRBD2. Germline CDR1 and CDR2: DFQATT and SNEGSKA (reference sequence). The CDR3 covers 12 residues. The junction had 6 bases not matched to a gene; V was cut back by 3 bases and J by 7 bases. CDR3 coding DNA: TGCAGTGCTAGCGGGGGGATAGGTGAGCAGTACTTC. It codes for CSASGGIGEQYF.

Concerning this clonotype: This sequence may be a read error, since a much larger clone differs from it by one base. The chain has TRBV6-5 and TRBJ1-4; a weak D match, TRBD1 (6 bases). The CDR3 is 15 amino acids. Germline CDR1 is MNHEY and CDR2 is SVGAGI. CDR3 bases: TGTGCCAGCAGTTACTCCGGACAGCTTAATGAAAAACTGTCTTTT. It encodes CASSYSGQLNEKLSF.

The chain's CDR3 is CSVRTGSYNEQFF. DNA of the CDR3: TGCAGCGTCCGGACAGGGTCCTACAATGAGCAGTTCTTC. The V gene is TRBV29-1, the J gene TRBJ2-1, with 8 positions matching TRBD1. The CDR3 spans 13 residues. V was pared by 6 bases and J by 1 base, with 2 bases of the junction left unmatched. CDR1 SQVTM and CDR2 ANQGSEA come from the germline V gene.

The gene calls are TRBV9 and TRBJ1-2, with D perhaps TRBD1 (6 bases). CDR1 is SGDLS and CDR2 is YYNGEE in the germline V gene. This CDR3 region has 15 residues. Trimming stripped 5 bases from V and 2 bases from J, with 16 bases between. The CDR3 DNA reads as TGTGCCAGCAGACCATCTTCAGGGGAAAACTATGGCTACACCTTC. Its protein product is CASRPSSGENYGYTF.

This rearrangement joins TRBV29-1 to TRBJ2-7; 8 bases fit TRBD1. Per the germline V gene, CDR1 is SQVTM and CDR2 is ANQGSEA. The trim removed 4 bases at V and 3 bases at J, leaving 2 bases unmatched. The CDR3 is made up of 12 amino acids. CDR3 residues: CSVAQGVYEQYF. In nucleotides, the CDR3 is TGCAGCGTTGCACAGGGGGTCTACGAGCAGTACTTC.

The V call is TRBV20-1, the J call TRBJ2-5; the D gene is possibly TRBD2 (7 bases). Deletions cut 5 bases from V and 0 bases from J, with 13 bases between. CDR3 length: 14 amino acids. Germline CDR1 reads DFQATT; CDR2 reads SNEGSKA (reference sequence). This chain's CDR3 is CSASGGRHQETQYF. CDR3 DNA: TGCAGTGCTTCGGGGGGCCGTCACCAAGAGACCCAGTACTTC.

This chain joins TRBV6-1 and TRBJ1-2; weak D call: TRBD1 (5 bases). V was pared by 7 bases and J by 8 bases, with 17 bases between. The CDR3 loop spans 13 amino acids. Germline loops: CDR1 MNHNS, CDR2 SASEGT. The CDR3 sequence: CASKYSGWGGYTF. The CDR3 DNA reads TGTGCCAGCAAATACTCAGGCTGGGGCGGCTACACCTTC.

This clonotype has a single count. The junction does not match germline at one end; this may be a read error. This chain links TRBV9 with TRBJ2-5; D gene ambiguous. Germline-derived CDR1 and CDR2 are SGDLS and YYNGEE. The CDR3 loop spans 10 amino acids. DNA of the CDR3: TGTGCCAGCAGCGTAGAGGCCCAGTACTTC. It yields the protein CASSVEAQYF.